Shown below are 10 T cell receptor beta chains from a single sample sequenced in a study of blood T cells in healthy people across ages. Sample-barcoded 5' priming and a J-beta primer mix drove a second PCR of about 7 to 12 cycles. A single record per CDR3 protein comes from TCRdb applying MiXCR to the 5' RACE reads. The repertoire holds around 1,500,000 distinct CDR3 sequences, approximately 42% seen once, with roughly 7.9% in the top ten. The material sequenced was blood. These receptors all come from a young woman in good health.

The gene calls are TRBV12-3 or TRBV12-4 and TRBJ2-1, with TRBD1 matching over 9 bases. The CDR3 spans 13 residues. Trimming took 6 bases from V and 10 from J; bases not matched to a gene: 7. The CDR3 loop is CASRGSGTGEQFF. The DNA of the CDR3 is TGTGCCAGCAGGGGGAGCGGGACAGGGGAGCAGTTCTTC.

V and J are TRBV20-1 and TRBJ2-2; D unresolved. Germline CDR1 reads DFQATT; CDR2 reads SNEGSKA (reference sequence). V was shortened by 1 base and J by 1 base, with 7 bases between the two germline ends. The CDR3 is 14 amino acids. Written as DNA, the CDR3 is TGCAGTGCTAGAGCTGCCGGGAACACCGGGGAGCTGTTTTTT. Amino acids: CSARAAGNTGELFF.

As for this clonotype: Relative to the germline gene, one junction end is altered; a read error may explain this. The rearrangement uses TRBV6-5 and TRBJ2-1; the D gene is possibly TRBD2 (7 bases). From germline, CDR1 is MNHEY and CDR2 SVGAGI. The CDR3 has 13 amino acids. Here the CDR3 DNA reads TGTGCCAGCAGTTACAGGGGGGGAAATGAGCGGTTCTTC. It codes for CASSYRGGNERFF.

This clonotype was picked up one time. The gene calls are TRBV3-1 and TRBJ2-6, with 9 bases aligning to TRBD1. J was trimmed by 4 bases and V by 5 bases; bases with no gene match: 12. Germline CDR1 and CDR2: LGHDT and YNNKEL (reference sequence). This CDR3 contains 18 residues. Here the CDR3 reads CASSDTGTGPWGANVLTF. The CDR3 nucleotides read TGTGCCAGCAGCGATACCGGGACAGGGCCATGGGGGGCCAACGTCCTGACTTTC.

The chain uses TRBV27 and TRBJ2-2, with D hard to call. The CDR3 is 16 amino acids. V was trimmed by 5 bases and J by 6 bases, leaving 19 bases between them. CDR1 is MNHEY and CDR2 is SMNVEV in the germline V gene (reference sequence). The DNA of the CDR3 is TGTGCCAGCAGTGCTTTGGCTCGTGACCTCTCCGGGGAGCTGTTTTTT. This sequence encodes CASSALARDLSGELFF.

In its sample, this clonotype was seen once. V is TRBV24-1 and J is TRBJ2-7; D remains ambiguous. This CDR3 spans 13 amino acids. With 3 bases removed from V and 7 bases from J, the gap between germline ends came to 12 bases. Germline V gene lookup returns CDR1 KGHDR and CDR2 SFDVKD. The CDR3 DNA reads as TGTGCCACCAGTGATCCCTCCGTGGATGAGCAGTACTTC. Translated, it gives CATSDPSVDEQYF.

The chain has TRBV28 and TRBJ2-5, with no clear D. This CDR3 has 11 residues. Between the trimmed V and J ends, which lost 6 bases and 9 bases, there was a span of 11 bases. CDR1 MDHEN and CDR2 SYDVKM come from the germline V gene. This CDR3 is CASRQSGAQYF. The CDR3 DNA follows: TGTGCCAGCAGACAGTCTGGGGCCCAGTACTTC.

V gene TRBV4-1 combines with J gene TRBJ1-1; D not resolved. This CDR3 contains 16 residues. The ends were cut back, 4 bases at V and 0 bases at J, with 15 bases in the middle. Germline V gene lookup returns CDR1 MGHRA and CDR2 YSYEKL. The CDR3 DNA reads TGCGCCAGCAGCCCCCAGGTCGGCAACTTGAACACTGAAGCTTTCTTT. Amino acids: CASSPQVGNLNTEAFF.

This clonotype was observed a few times. J is TRBJ2-1 and V is TRBV7-8; tentative D call: TRBD2 (5 bases). The V end lost 5 bases, the J end lost 7 bases, and 24 bases lay between the germline ends. This CDR3 comprises 17 residues. CDR1 and CDR2 from the germline V gene are SGHVS and FQNEAQ. As DNA, the CDR3 is TGTGCCAGCAGCCACCCGGCAGCCTCCCTTTCGGGGAATGAGCAGTTCTTC. Protein sequence: CASSHPAASLSGNEQFF. The full variable domain, its missing parts supplied by reference TRBV7-8 and TRBJ2-1, is GAGVSQSPRYKVAKRGQDVALRCDPISGHVSLFWYQQALGQGPEFLTYFQNEAQLDKSGLPSDRFFAERPEGSVSTLKIQRTQQEDSAVYLCASSHPAASLSGNEQFFGPGTRLTVL.

The V gene is TRBV9, the J gene TRBJ2-7; D is perhaps TRBD2 (5 bases). The germline V gene encodes CDR1 SGDLS and CDR2 YYNGEE. CDR3 size: 15 residues. Trimming took off 0 bases at V and 10 bases at J, with 20 bases between the two ends. The CDR3 sequence is CASSVVERARSAQYF. The DNA for the CDR3 is TGTGCCAGCAGCGTAGTTGAACGGGCCCGTAGCGCCCAGTACTTC.